The entry that follows covers one T cell receptor (beta chain) sequence. Its antigen remains unidentified. The record has no base qualities; no much larger clone is one base away. Libraries were prepared through PCR. TCRdb records Illumina HiSeq 2500 as the sequencer. TCR library preparation used molecular barcoding, with unique molecular identifiers applied to normalize quantification of the TCRbeta repertoire. The raw public data were reprocessed by TCRdb itself: fastp quality trimming at Q25, MiXCR clonotype calling, in-frame beta chains only. Rows are combined by CDR3 protein, so each entry shows the most common genes and DNA. This sample comprises tens of thousands of distinct CDR3 sequences, under 60% of them detected only once. The ten largest make up approximately 38% of the sample. These data originate in a study of T-cell reconstitution after alpha-beta-depleted transplantation in children listed by TCRdb under 2016. For context, the study as a whole: The study quantitatively tracked T-cell immune reconstitution after TCRalphabeta/CD19-depleted allogeneic hematopoietic cell transplantation in children using TCR repertoire profiling.

V sheds 6 bases and J sheds 2 bases, leaving 9 bases between their ends. The CDR3 spans 13 residues, from the cysteine through the phenylalanine. Here the CDR3 DNA is all that survives: 39 bases in frame from base 1. This specimen's treatment or condition label, interpreted: allogeneic hematopoietic cell transplantation with graft depleted of TCRalphabeta T cells and CD19 B cells. Transplant recipients were children who received TCRalphabeta/CD19-depleted allogeneic hematopoietic cell grafts. Beyond this particular receptor, the publication reports: The high TCRbeta diversity at day 60 in some patients was ascribed to recipient T cells and intrathymic progenitors that had survived conditioning. Hyperexpanded clone frequencies declined over subsequent months; after one year, T-cell counts and TCRbeta diversity were mostly attributed to newly produced T cells. The apparently early alphabetaT-cell count recovery about two months after transplant was reportedly dependent on only several hundred rapidly expanded clones derived from non-depleted graft cells.

This clonotype was obtained from a boy in the first two years of life with SCID, due to receive a stem cell transplant. Sequencing was performed on peripheral blood, taken before TCRalphabeta/CD19-depleted stem cell transplant. The V gene is TRBV12-3 or TRBV12-4 and the J gene is TRBJ2-3, with no confidently assigned D gene. The nucleotides are TGTGCCAGCAGCCCGGAGTACACAGATACGCAGTATTTT. This gives the protein CASSPEYTDTQYF.